This T cell receptor beta chain was found in a study of response to subunit inactivated influenza vaccine. TCRdb reprocessed the RT-PCR reads with MiXCR, giving one entry per CDR3 protein. The repertoire consists of some 540,000 distinct CDR3 sequences, with approximately 24% occurring once and the leading ten covering around 2.8%. Trimming pared 1 base from V and 0 bases from J, leaving 11 bases between. This CDR3 has 16 residues. Per germline, CDR1 MDHEN and CDR2 SYDVKM. This sample also belongs to another study, concerning T cells expressing NK-cell markers. That source adds: Production of TCR beta cDNA relied on 5'RACE template switching with UMIs. NKG2C+ dominant clonotype frequencies in roughly six donors were roughly 1.0-7.0% of CD8+ T cells. Once again these clonotypes came out on top in the CD3+CD56-NKG2C+ fraction of several donors.

The source material was CD4+ T cells sorted from PBMCs, sampled 12 days after vaccination. V and J are TRBV28 and TRBJ2-3, with D tentatively TRBD1 or TRBD2 (6 bases each). This sequence originates from a middle-aged man who received an inactivated influenza vaccine. Here the CDR3 DNA reads TGTGCCAGCAGTTTATTGTGGGGGGCTAGCACAGATACGCAGTATTTT. Amino acids: CASSLLWGASTDTQYF.